This entry describes one T cell receptor (beta chain). Its antigen is still unknown. One base away lies a much larger clone, so this may be a sequencing read error. The CDR3 loop spans 13 amino acids. The germline V gene encodes CDR1 SQVTM and CDR2 ANQGSEA. The sample is drawn from a study of T-cell reconstitution after alpha-beta-depleted transplantation in children. Regarding the study as a whole: Newly made T cells mostly supplied T-cell counts and diversity one year after transplant. Expanded clones from the graft, numbering several hundred, reportedly supplied alpha-beta T cells about two months after transplant. Day-60 TCRbeta diversity that was high in some patients was derived from surviving recipient T cells and thymic progenitors.

As it was prepared, the TCRbeta library received unique molecular identifiers. In TCRdb, the PCR reads were re-called with MiXCR into one record per CDR3 protein. The profile shows fewer than 250,000 distinct CDR3 sequences, roughly 8.2% of them singletons. The specimen was PBMCs, mostly from graft donor cells, collected 180 days after TCRalphabeta/CD19-depleted stem cell transplant. This rearrangement joins TRBV29-1 to TRBJ1-3, with no clear D. The TCR was taken from a male patient younger than 18 who had a stem cell transplant for acute lymphoblastic leukemia, so the T cells may come from the graft donor. The CDR3 DNA sequence: TGCAGCGTGGCCGCCTCCTCTGGACACACCATATATTTT. This translates into CSVAASSGHTIYF.